The present entry profiles one TCR beta chain with its context. The sample originates from a study of blood T cell repertoires in COVID-19. Across the study: Both acute and convalescent COVID-19 samples were obtained from the United States, Italy and Spain. In each case, the material was cDNA or gDNA derived from T cells, B-cell-depleted T cells, or PBMCs.

How the authors handled the data: Reference gene primers were amplified, and this amplification served to estimate nucleated cell counts. Repertoires were generated with immunoSEQ multiplex PCR, while TCRdb's copy carries only in-frame clones and drops some. V, J and clone size derive from that table, while D and trimming were established from the DNA sequence. The sample holds over 85,000 clones, about 87% seen once. The CDR3 totals 15 residues. CDR1 MNHEY and CDR2 SMNVEV come from the germline V gene (reference sequence). The trim removed 3 bases at V and 2 bases at J, leaving 4 bases unmatched. The chain combines TRBV27 with TRBJ1-5; 7 bases are shared with TRBD1. Source material: peripheral blood. This sequence was found in a human donor in a cohort sampled during active COVID-19. Written as DNA, the CDR3 is TGTGCCAGCAGTTTCTCCGGACAGGGCAATCAGCCCCAGCATTTT. Its protein is CASSFSGQGNQPQHF.